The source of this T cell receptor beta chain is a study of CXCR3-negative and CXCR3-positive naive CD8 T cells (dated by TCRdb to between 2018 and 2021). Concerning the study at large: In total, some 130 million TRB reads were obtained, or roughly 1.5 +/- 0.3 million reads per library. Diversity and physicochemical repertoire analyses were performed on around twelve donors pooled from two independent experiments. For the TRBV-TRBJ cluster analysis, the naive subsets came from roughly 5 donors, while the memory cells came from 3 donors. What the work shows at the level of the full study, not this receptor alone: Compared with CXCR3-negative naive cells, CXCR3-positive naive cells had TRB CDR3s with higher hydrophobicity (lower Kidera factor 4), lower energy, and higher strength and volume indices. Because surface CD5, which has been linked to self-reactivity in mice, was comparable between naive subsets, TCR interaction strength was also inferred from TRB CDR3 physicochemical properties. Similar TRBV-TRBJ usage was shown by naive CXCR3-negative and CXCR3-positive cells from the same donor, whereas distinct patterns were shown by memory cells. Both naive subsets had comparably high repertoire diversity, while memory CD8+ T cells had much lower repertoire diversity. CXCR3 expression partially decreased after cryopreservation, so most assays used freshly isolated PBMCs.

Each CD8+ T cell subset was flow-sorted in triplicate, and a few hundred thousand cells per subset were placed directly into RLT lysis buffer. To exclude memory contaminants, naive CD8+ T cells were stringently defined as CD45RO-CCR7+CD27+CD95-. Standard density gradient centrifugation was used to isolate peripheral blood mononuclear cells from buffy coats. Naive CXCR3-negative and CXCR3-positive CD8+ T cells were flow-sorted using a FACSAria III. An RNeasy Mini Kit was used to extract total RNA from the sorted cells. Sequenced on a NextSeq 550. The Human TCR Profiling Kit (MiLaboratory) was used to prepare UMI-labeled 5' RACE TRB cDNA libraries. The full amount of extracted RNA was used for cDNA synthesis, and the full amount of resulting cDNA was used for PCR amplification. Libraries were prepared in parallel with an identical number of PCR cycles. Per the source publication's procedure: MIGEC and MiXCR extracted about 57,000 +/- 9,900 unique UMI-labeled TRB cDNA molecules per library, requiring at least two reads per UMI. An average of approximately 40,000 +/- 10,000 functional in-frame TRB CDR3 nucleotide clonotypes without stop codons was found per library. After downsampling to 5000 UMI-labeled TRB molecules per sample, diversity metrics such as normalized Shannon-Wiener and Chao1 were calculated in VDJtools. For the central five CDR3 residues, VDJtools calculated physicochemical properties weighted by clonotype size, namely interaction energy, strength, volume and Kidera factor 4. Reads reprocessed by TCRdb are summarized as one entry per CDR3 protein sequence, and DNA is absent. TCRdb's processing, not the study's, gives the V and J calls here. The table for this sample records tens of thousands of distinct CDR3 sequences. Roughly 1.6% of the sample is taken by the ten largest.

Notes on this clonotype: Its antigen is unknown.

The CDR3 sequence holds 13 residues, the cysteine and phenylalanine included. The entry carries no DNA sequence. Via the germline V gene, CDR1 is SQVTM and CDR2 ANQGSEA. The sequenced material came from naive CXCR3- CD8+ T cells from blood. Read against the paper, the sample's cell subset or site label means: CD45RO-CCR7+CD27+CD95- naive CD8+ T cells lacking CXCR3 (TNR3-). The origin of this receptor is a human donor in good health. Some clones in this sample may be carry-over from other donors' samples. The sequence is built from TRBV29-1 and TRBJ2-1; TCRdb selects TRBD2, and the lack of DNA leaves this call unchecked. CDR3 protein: CSVGRAGYNEQFF.